A selection of T cell receptor beta chains follows, all from one sample in a study of beta chain features in type 1 diabetes. TCRdb's copy holds only in-frame clones and misses some; the assay was immunoSEQ multiplex PCR. The data hold 300,000 to 350,000 clones, with around 9.3% observed a single time. The sequenced material came from central memory CD4+ T cells from blood. Receptors were obtained from a man aged 25 to 45 with type 1 diabetes. Both conserved end residues are part of each CDR3. D genes are given only for firm matches. Clone size is shown for a subset of rows, as once, few, many or a class of expanded clone.

TRBV5-1	TRBJ2-7	TRBD2	-	TGCGCCAGCAGCTTCACTAGCGGCTCCTACGAGCAGTACTTC	CASSFTSGSYEQYF
TRBV5-1	TRBJ2-1	TRBD2	few	TGCGCCAGCAGCTTGGTGGTAGCGGGGGACAATGAGCAGTTCTTC	CASSLVVAGDNEQFF
TRBV5-1	TRBJ1-2	-	-	TGCGCCAGCAGCTTTCCAGGGGACAACTATGGCTACACCTTC	CASSFPGDNYGYTF
TRBV9	TRBJ1-3	-	-	TGTGCCAGCAGCGACGCCTCCACCTCTGGAAACACCATATATTTT	CASSDASTSGNTIYF
TRBV4-2	TRBJ1-1	-	many	TGTGCCAGCAGCCAGGAGAACACTGAAGCTTTCTTT	CASSQENTEAFF
TRBV5-1	TRBJ2-2	TRBD2	few	TGCGCCAGCAGCTCCGGGGGGGCAGCGAACACCGGGGAGCTGTTTTTT	CASSSGGAANTGELFF
TRBV4-1	TRBJ2-3	TRBD1	few	TGCGCCAGCAGCCAAGATCCCGGGACAGGGGAGGCAGATACGCAGTATTTT	CASSQDPGTGEADTQYF
TRBV2	TRBJ2-7	-	few	TGTGCCAGCAGTGAAGCCCGGCGGGAGCAGTACTTC	CASSEARREQYF
TRBV5-4	TRBJ2-7	TRBD1	-	TGTGCCAGCAGCCGACAGGGGGACGAGCAGTACTTC	CASSRQGDEQYF
TRBV19	TRBJ2-7	TRBD2	-	TGTGCCAGTAGTCCCCAATCCGGGACTAGCTCCTACGAGCAGTACTTC	CASSPQSGTSSYEQYF
TRBV29-1	TRBJ2-5	TRBD1	-	TGCAGCGTTCTCAACCCCGGACAGGGGGACGAGACCCAGTACTTC	CSVLNPGQGDETQYF
TRBV30	TRBJ1-6	TRBD1	-	TGTGCCTGGAGTGTCTCCGGACAGGCTAATTCACCCCTCCACTTT	CAWSVSGQANSPLHF
TRBV7-2	TRBJ2-3	-	-	TGTGCCAGCAGCTTAGCGGGGATCACAGATACGCAGTATTTT	CASSLAGITDTQYF
TRBV27	TRBJ2-5	-	-	TGTGCCAGCATTAATTGGCCGGGCCCTAAAGAGACCCAGTACTTC	CASINWPGPKETQYF
TRBV14	TRBJ1-2	-	many	TGTGCCAGCAGCCCCCTCGAGAGGAACTATGGCTACACCTTC	CASSPLERNYGYTF
TRBV4-3	TRBJ1-2	TRBD1	-	TGCGCCAGCAGCCAAACGGGACAGGGGGGCTATGGCTACACCTTC	CASSQTGQGGYGYTF
TRBV7-9	TRBJ1-5	-	few	TGTGCCAGCAGCGTACAGGTTTCTGGGAATAGCAATCAGCCCCAGCATTTT	CASSVQVSGNSNQPQHF
TRBV29-1	TRBJ2-3	-	-	TGCAACCTCCGGGACAGCACAGATACGCAGTATTTT	CNLRDSTDTQYF
TRBV27	TRBJ2-1	TRBD2	many	TGTGCCAGCAGTTTTGAGGCGGGGGGGCCCAATGAGCAGTTCTTC	CASSFEAGGPNEQFF
TRBV5-5	TRBJ2-3	-	many	TGTGCCAGCAGCTTCGGGGGGCGCACAGATACGCAGTATTTT	CASSFGGRTDTQYF
TRBV5-1	TRBJ1-1	-	-	TGCGCCAGCAGTTATCAGGGCCACATGAACACTGAAGCTTTCTTT	CASSYQGHMNTEAFF
TRBV4-3	TRBJ2-3	-	few	TGCGCCAGCAGCCAAGATGCAGGGTTCACAGATACGCAGTATTTT	CASSQDAGFTDTQYF
TRBV6-1	TRBJ2-7	-	-	TGTGCCAGCAGTGCTCCGACAGCATCCTACGAGCAGTACTTC	CASSAPTASYEQYF
TRBV28	TRBJ2-7	-	few	TGTGCCAGCAGTTTGGGCAGGGTCTACGAGCAGTACTTC	CASSLGRVYEQYF
TRBV27	TRBJ2-4	-	-	TGTGCCAGCAGTCCCGTCAGCGGGATTCAGTACTTC	CASSPVSGIQYF
TRBV28	TRBJ2-2	TRBD1	-	TGTGCCAGCAGTCCGGCAGGGGGTAACACCGGGGAGCTGTTTTTT	CASSPAGGNTGELFF
TRBV2	TRBJ1-5	-	-	TGTGCCAGCAGGCCGACAGCATATCAGCCCCAGCATTTT	CASRPTAYQPQHF
TRBV7-2	TRBJ2-3	TRBD2	few	TGTGCCAGCAGCTCGGGACTAGCGGGCGATACGCAGTATTTT	CASSSGLAGDTQYF
TRBV7-2	TRBJ2-7	-	-	TGTGCCAGCAGCAAAGGGGCCCCCTACGAGCAGTACTTC	CASSKGAPYEQYF
TRBV27	TRBJ2-3	TRBD1	-	TGTGCCAGCAGTTTGAGTAGGCAGGGGGCCAAAGATACGCAGTATTTT	CASSLSRQGAKDTQYF
TRBV7-9	TRBJ2-4	TRBD2	few	TGTGCCAGCAGCTCTGCTAGCGGGGGCGACATTCAGTACTTC	CASSSASGGDIQYF